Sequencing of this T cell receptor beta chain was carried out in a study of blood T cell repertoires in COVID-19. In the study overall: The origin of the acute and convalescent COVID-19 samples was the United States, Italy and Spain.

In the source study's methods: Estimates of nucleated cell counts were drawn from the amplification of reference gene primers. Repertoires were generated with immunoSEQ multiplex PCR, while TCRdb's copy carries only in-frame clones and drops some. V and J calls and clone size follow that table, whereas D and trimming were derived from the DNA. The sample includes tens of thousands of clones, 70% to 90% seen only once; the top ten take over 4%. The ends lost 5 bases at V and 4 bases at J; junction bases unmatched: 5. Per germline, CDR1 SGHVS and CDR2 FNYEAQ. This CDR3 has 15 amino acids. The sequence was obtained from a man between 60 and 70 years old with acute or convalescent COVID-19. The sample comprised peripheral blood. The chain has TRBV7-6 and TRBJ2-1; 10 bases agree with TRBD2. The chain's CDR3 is CASSMGLAQYNEQFF. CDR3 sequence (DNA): TGTGCCAGCAGCATGGGACTAGCGCAATACAATGAGCAGTTCTTC.